This TCR beta chain was sequenced during a study of graft-versus-host responses after intestinal transplantation. For the study at large: Each of the recipients got a multivisceral, liver-intestinal, or isolated intestinal transplant.

The table came from immunoSEQ multiplex PCR; TCRdb's copy has only in-frame clones and leaves some out. The table lists tens of thousands of clones, just under 95% of them singletons. Broader study findings: Marrow from the recipient contained GvH clones, some of which had appeared first in ileum or blood.

Comment on this clone: Antigen specificity is unknown.

The CDR3 has 12 residues. The germline V gene has CDR1 LNHNV and CDR2 YYDKDF (reference sequence). This sequence originates from a human donor who received an intestinal transplant. The chain uses TRBV15 and TRBJ2-5, with D unresolved. The DNA matches TRBJ2-7 better at its end, which makes the J call doubtful. Material: unstimulated CD4+ T cells sorted from spleen or lymph node cells, obtained before intestinal transplant. Here the CDR3 reads CATSRTHYEQYF. The CDR3 nucleotides are TGTGCCACCAGCCGCACGCACTACGAGCAGTACTTC.